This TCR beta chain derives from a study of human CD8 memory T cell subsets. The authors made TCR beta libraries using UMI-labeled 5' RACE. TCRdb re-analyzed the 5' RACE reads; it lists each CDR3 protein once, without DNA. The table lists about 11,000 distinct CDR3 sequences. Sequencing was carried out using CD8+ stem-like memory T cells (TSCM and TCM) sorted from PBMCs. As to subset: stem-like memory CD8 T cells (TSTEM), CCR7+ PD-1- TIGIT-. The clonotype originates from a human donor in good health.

The CDR3 is CASSTSYEQYF. The chain employs TRBV28 and TRBJ2-7. CDR3 length: 11 amino acids. Germline values: CDR1 MDHEN, CDR2 SYDVKM.